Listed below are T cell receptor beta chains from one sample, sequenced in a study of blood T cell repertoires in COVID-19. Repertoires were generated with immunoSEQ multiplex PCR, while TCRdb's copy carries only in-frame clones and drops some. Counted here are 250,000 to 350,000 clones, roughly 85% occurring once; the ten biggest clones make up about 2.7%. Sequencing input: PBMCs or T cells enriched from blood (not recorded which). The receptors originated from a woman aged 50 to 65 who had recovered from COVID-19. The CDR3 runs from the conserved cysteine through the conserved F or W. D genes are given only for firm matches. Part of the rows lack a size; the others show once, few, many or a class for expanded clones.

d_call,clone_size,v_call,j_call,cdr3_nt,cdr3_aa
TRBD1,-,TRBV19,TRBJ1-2,TGTGCCAGTAGCCCCGGGACAGGGTACTATGGCTACACCTTC,CASSPGTGYYGYTF
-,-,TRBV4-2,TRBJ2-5,TGTGCCAGCAGCCAAACCGGGACTGCTCAAGAGACCCAGTACTTC,CASSQTGTAQETQYF
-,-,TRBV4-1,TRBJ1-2,TGCGCCAGCAGCCATACAGAAAACTATGGCTACACCTTC,CASSHTENYGYTF
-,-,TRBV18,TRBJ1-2,TGTGCCAGCTCACCGGGGCAGGCCTATGGCTACACCTTC,CASSPGQAYGYTF
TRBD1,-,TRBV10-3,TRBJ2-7,TGTGCCATCAGTAACCTTCACTCACAGGGGGCAAACGGGAGGAACCCCTACGAGCAGTACTTC,CAISNLHSQGANGRNPYEQYF
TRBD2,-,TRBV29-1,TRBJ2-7,TGCAGCGTAGTTATCGGGACTAACTCCTACGAGCAGTACTTC,CSVVIGTNSYEQYF
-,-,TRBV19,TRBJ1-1,TGTGCCAGTAGTATAGATTTGAGGGTGTACACTGAAGCTTTCTTT,CASSIDLRVYTEAFF
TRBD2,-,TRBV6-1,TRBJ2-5,TGTGCCAGCAGTGTTGGGGGCAGCGGGAGCGGCGAGACCCAGTACTTC,CASSVGGSGSGETQYF
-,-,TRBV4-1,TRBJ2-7,TGCGCCAGCAGCCAATTCCCCCCGGGACTCTACGAGCAGTACTTC,CASSQFPPGLYEQYF
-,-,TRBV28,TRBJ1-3,TGTGCCAGCAGCCTCCCGACAGGTCTCGCTTTACCCATATATTTT,CASSLPTGLALPIYF
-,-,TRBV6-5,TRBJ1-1,TGTGCCAGCAGCCCCCGACACACGAACACTGAAGCTTTCTTT,CASSPRHTNTEAFF
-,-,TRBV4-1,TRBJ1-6,TGCGCCAGCAGCCAAGGACGCGGGAATTCACCCCTCCACTTT,CASSQGRGNSPLHF
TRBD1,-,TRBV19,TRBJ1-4,TGTGCCAGTAGATCAAGACAGGGCCCAACTAATGAAAAACTGTTTTTT,CASRSRQGPTNEKLFF
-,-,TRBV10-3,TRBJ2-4,TGTGCCATCAGCAACATCCTAGCCAAAAACATTCAGTACTTC,CAISNILAKNIQYF
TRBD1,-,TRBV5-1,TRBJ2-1,TGCGCCAGCAGCCTAGTGACAGGGAGTGAGCAGTTCTTC,CASSLVTGSEQFF
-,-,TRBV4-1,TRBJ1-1,TGCGCCAGCCACCGCCGGGTGGGCACTGAAGCTTTCTTT,CASHRRVGTEAFF
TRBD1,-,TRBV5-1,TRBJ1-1,TGCGCCAGCAGCCCGTCAGGGACAGGGAACACTGAAGCTTTCTTT,CASSPSGTGNTEAFF
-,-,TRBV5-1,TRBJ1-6,TGCGCCAGCAGCGTGCGGGACGGAAATTCACCCCTCCACTTT,CASSVRDGNSPLHF
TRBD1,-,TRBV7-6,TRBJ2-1,TGTGCCAGCAGCGTCAATTCGGACAGGCCCTACAATGAGCAGTTCTTC,CASSVNSDRPYNEQFF
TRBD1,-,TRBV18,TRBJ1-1,TGTGCCAGCTCACCCGGACAGGGGGGGAACACTGAAGCTTTCTTT,CASSPGQGGNTEAFF
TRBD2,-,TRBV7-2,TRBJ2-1,TGTGCCAGCAGCCCTAGCGGGAGGGCCAGTGTTGAGCAGTTCTTC,CASSPSGRASVEQFF
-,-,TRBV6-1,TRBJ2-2,TGTGCCAGCAGTGAGCCCGGGTGGAACACCGGGGAGCTGTTTTTT,CASSEPGWNTGELFF
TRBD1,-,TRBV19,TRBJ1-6,TGTGCCAGTAACATACAGGGGCTTTCTTCACCCCTCCACTTT,CASNIQGLSSPLHF
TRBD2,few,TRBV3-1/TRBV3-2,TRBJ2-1,TGTGCCAGCAGCCAAGCCGGGACTAGCGGGAGGCAAGGGGATGAGCAGTTCTTC,CASSQAGTSGRQGDEQFF
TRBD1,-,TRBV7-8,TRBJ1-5,TGTGCCAGCAGCGCACCGGGACAGGGTTTCGAGCAGCCCCAGCATTTT,CASSAPGQGFEQPQHF
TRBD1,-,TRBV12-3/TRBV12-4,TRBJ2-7,TGTGCCAGCAGCCGACAGGGGCGGCACGAGCAGTACTTC,CASSRQGRHEQYF
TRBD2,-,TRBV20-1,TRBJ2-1,TGCAGTGCTAGTCAAGTTGGGACTAGCGGGCTCAATGAGCAGTTCTTC,CSASQVGTSGLNEQFF